These 5 T cell receptor beta chains originate from one sample sequenced in a study of blood T cell repertoires in COVID-19. This table comes from immunoSEQ multiplex PCR, and its TCRdb copy is limited to in-frame clones, with some not included. The table has around 200,000 clones, approximately 80% seen once. Sequences were obtained from peripheral blood. The receptors were sampled from a woman between 65 and 79 years old with COVID-19, enrolled during active disease.

The rearrangement joins TRBV9 to TRBJ2-6, with a tentative D call TRBD1 (6 bases). V was clipped by 4 bases and J by 0 bases, with 14 bases between them. This CDR3 region has 17 residues. Per the germline V gene, CDR1 is SGDLS and CDR2 is YYNGEE. The CDR3 DNA is TGTGCCAGCAGCCGACAGGACAGAACCTCTGGGGCCAACGTCCTGACTTTC. Residues: CASSRQDRTSGANVLTF.

The rearrangement uses TRBV6-5 and TRBJ2-7, with 7 nucleotides matching TRBD1. CDR1 MNHEY and CDR2 SVGAGI come from the germline V gene. The CDR3 runs to 14 residues. J was trimmed by 4 bases and V by 6 bases; bases with no gene match: 9. CDR3 nucleotides: TGTGCCAGCAGGGCCGGGGACAGTCTATACGAGCAGTACGTC. Encoded protein: CASRAGDSLYEQYV.

This rearrangement joins TRBV6-5 to TRBJ1-1; 8 nucleotides match TRBD1. The CDR3 has 14 residues. Germline V gives CDR1 MNHEY, CDR2 SVGAGI. V lost 2 bases to trimming and J lost 5 bases; unmatched junction nucleotides: 4. CDR3 in DNA: TGTGCCAGCAGTTACGCCAGGGGGCCAACTGAAGCTTTCTTT. This gives the protein CASSYARGPTEAFF.

The chain uses TRBV9 and TRBJ2-3, with 7 nucleotides matching TRBD2. Trimming cost V 0 bases and J 4 bases; bases outside gene matches: 5. The CDR3 has 15 amino acids. From germline, CDR1 is SGDLS and CDR2 YYNGEE. CDR3 coding DNA: TGTGCCAGCAGCGTAGTGTGGGGAGGGTCAGATACGCAGTATTTT. Protein product: CASSVVWGGSDTQYF.

This clone has just a few counts. The chain links TRBV3-1 (or the pseudogene TRBV3-2) to TRBJ1-4, with no clear D. This CDR3 contains 16 residues. The germline V and J ends were trimmed by 3 bases and 2 bases, with 13 bases remaining between them. From germline, CDR1 is LGHDT and CDR2 YNNKEL (reference sequence). In DNA form, the CDR3 reads TGTGCCAGCAGCCAGACGGACGGGAGGACTAATGAAAAACTGTTTTTT. Amino acid sequence: CASSQTDGRTNEKLFF.